The subject of this entry is one T cell receptor (beta chain). Antigen specificity is unknown. V lost 4 bases to trimming and J lost 6 bases; unmatched junction nucleotides: 6. The V gene's germline CDR1 is LNHDA and CDR2 SQIVND (reference sequence). The CDR3 contains 15 residues. These data are taken from a study of cytomegalovirus exposure and HLA in healthy donors. Overall study findings and caveats: Earlier analysis yielded a pattern in which most TCR beta V segments were productive about 90% or about 30% of the time.

Use of 60 Vbeta and 13 Jbeta primers characterized the PCR. Study processing details: Approximately 79 million unique TCR beta chains, 9.5 million to 11 million of them shared, were counted by a later analysis. Profiled with immunoSEQ multiplex PCR; TCRdb holds only in-frame clones, not every one. D and trimming were read from the DNA, whereas the V and J calls and clone size are those reported in that table. The profile covers roughly 120,000 clones, with roughly 76% appearing a single time and about 13% taken by the ten largest. The TCR sequence derives from a woman between 55 and 75 years old in good health and CMV-seropositive. The specimen was PBMCs. The J gene is TRBJ1-1, the V gene TRBV19; 12 bases agree with TRBD1. The CDR3 is CASSRTGTGGPEAFF. The CDR3, as DNA: TGTGCCAGTAGTAGAACCGGGACAGGGGGCCCTGAAGCTTTCTTT.